A single sample is the source of the 29 T cell receptor beta chains below, sequenced in a study of blood T cells in healthy people across ages. Next came a second PCR, run for roughly 6 to 11 cycles, which used a sample-barcoded 5' primer along with a J-beta primer mix. TCRdb processed the 5' RACE reads anew with MiXCR; each CDR3 protein has one entry. The sample yields more than 700,000 distinct CDR3 sequences, about half seen once. Specimen: blood. The receptors stem from a man at least 80 years old in good health.

This clonotype showed up just a few times. This chain connects TRBV20-1 to TRBJ2-1; no firm D call. The CDR3 spans 14 residues. Trimming removed 1 base at V and 6 bases at J, with 13 bases between. Germline V gene sequence: CDR1 DFQATT, CDR2 SNEGSKA (reference sequence). This CDR3 is CSARVPRRPNEQFF. DNA for the CDR3: TGCAGTGCTAGAGTCCCTCGCAGACCCAATGAGCAGTTCTTC.

This clonotype was picked up one time. As DNA, the CDR3 is TGTGCCAGCACTCCGGACAGGGTGATTTACGAGCAGTACTTC. Encoded protein: CASTPDRVIYEQYF. The chain uses TRBV7-2 and TRBJ2-7; 8 bases agree with TRBD1. Germline V gene data show CDR1 as SGHTA and CDR2 as FQGNSA. V gave up 7 bases and J gave up 4 bases; unmatched junction bases: 9. CDR3 size: 14 residues.

This clonotype was counted between two and nine times. The chain has TRBV21-1 and TRBJ2-5; TRBD1, as called in the table, went unchecked against the DNA. The DNA end is a closer match to TRBJ2-7, so the J assignment may be wrong. TRBV21-1 is noted as a pseudogene. CDR3 length: 16 amino acids. Written as DNA, the CDR3 is TGTGCCAGCAGCGACCGGGACAGGGGGCAGGCGTACGAGCAGTACTTC. Amino acid sequence: CASSDRDRGQAYEQYF.

The V call is TRBV28, the J call TRBJ2-3, with 8 bases matching TRBD2. CDR1 is MDHEN and CDR2 is SYDVKM in the germline V gene. V gave up 5 bases and J gave up 4 bases; unmatched junction bases: 11. The CDR3 is made up of 16 amino acids. This chain's CDR3 is CASSSPRAGDADTQYF. The CDR3, as DNA: TGTGCCAGCAGTAGCCCCCGAGCGGGAGATGCAGATACGCAGTATTTT.

The V call is TRBV15, the J call TRBJ2-3; D might be TRBD2 (5 bases). The CDR3 length is 16 residues. Germline V gene data show CDR1 as LNHNV and CDR2 as YYDKDF (reference sequence). The V end lost 0 bases, the J end lost 0 bases, and 10 bases lay between the germline ends. For the CDR3, the DNA is TGTGCCACCAGCAGAGATTACGGGGATAGCACAGATACGCAGTATTTT. It yields the protein CATSRDYGDSTDTQYF.

The rearrangement links TRBV5-6 to TRBJ2-1, with no clear D. The J call may not be correct, given that the DNA end is closer to TRBJ2-7. The V gene's germline CDR1 is SGHDT and CDR2 YYEEEE. This CDR3 region has 13 residues. CDR3 amino acids: CASSRRASNEQYF. The CDR3 region has the DNA TGTGCCAGCAGCCGTCGGGCCTCCAATGAGCAGTACTTC.

This rearrangement joins TRBV11-2 to TRBJ2-4; maybe TRBD1 (6 bases). The J call is in doubt because the DNA end fits TRBJ2-5 better. The CDR3 has 15 residues. The germline V gene encodes CDR1 SGHAT and CDR2 FQNNGV. This CDR3 is CASSPSGTHQETQYF. The CDR3, as DNA: TGTGCCAGCAGCCCCTCGGGGACACATCAAGAGACCCAGTACTTC.

The chain recombines TRBV5-6 with TRBJ2-4; 8 bases match TRBD1. The CDR3 consists of 13 residues. J was trimmed by 8 bases and V by 0 bases; bases with no gene match: 1. CDR1 is SGHDT, CDR2 YYEEEE, per germline. In nucleotides, the CDR3 is TGTGCCAGCAGCTTGGACAGGGGGTACATTCAGTACTTC. This sequence encodes CASSLDRGYIQYF. The complete variable domain, with remaining parts taken from reference TRBV5-6 and TRBJ2-4, reads DAGVTQSPTHLIKTRGQQVTLRCSPKSGHDTVSWYQQALGQGPQFIFQYYEEEERQRGNFPDRFSGHQFPNYSSELNVNALLLGDSALYLCASSLDRGYIQYFGAGTRLSVL.

The chain carries TRBV27 and TRBJ2-4; 7 nucleotides line up with TRBD2. Germline assignment: CDR1 MNHEY and CDR2 SMNVEV (reference sequence). Trimming took 5 bases from V and 0 from J; bases not matched to a gene: 1. This CDR3 region has 14 residues. DNA for the CDR3: TGTGCCAGCAGTAGCGGGACAGCCAAAAACATTCAGTACTTC. Its protein product is CASSSGTAKNIQYF.

This clonotype was seen more than once but under ten times. This chain links TRBV20-1 with TRBJ2-1, with TRBD2 matching 12 bases. From germline, CDR1 is DFQATT and CDR2 SNEGSKA (reference sequence). The CDR3 runs to 15 residues. The V and J ends lost 6 bases and 5 bases, in that order; junction bases with no gene match: 8. The CDR3 sequence is CSALGLAGANNEQFF. CDR3 in DNA: TGCAGTGCGTTGGGACTAGCGGGCGCTAACAATGAGCAGTTCTTC.

In its sample, this clonotype was seen a few times. This chain uses TRBV29-1 with TRBJ2-1, with 8 bases lining up with TRBD2. Germline V lookup: CDR1 SQVTM, CDR2 ANQGSEA. The CDR3 runs 13 residues. V shed 6 bases, J shed 7 bases, and the junction held 8 bases outside the gene matches. CDR3 amino acids: CSVSGSPANEQFF. The CDR3, as DNA: TGCAGCGTGAGCGGGAGTCCCGCGAATGAGCAGTTCTTC.

Note on this clonotype: A read error may account for a junction end that differs from germline. The chain uses TRBV18 and TRBJ1-2, with unresolved D. Germline CDR1 reads KGHSH; CDR2 reads LQKENI. The CDR3 is made up of 12 amino acids. CDR3 protein: CASAPGFYGYTF. The CDR3 DNA reads as TGTGCCAGCGCACCAGGCTTTTATGGCTACACCTTC.

The V and J genes are TRBV5-1 and TRBJ2-1; no firm D call. CDR3 length: 12 residues. Germline CDR1 SGHRS, CDR2 YFSETQ. Trimming stripped 0 bases from V and 9 bases from J, with 7 bases between. The CDR3 sequence is CASSLGWGEQFF. The CDR3 DNA is TGCGCCAGCAGCTTGGGTTGGGGTGAGCAGTTCTTC. The entire variable domain, with the rest obtained from reference TRBV5-1 and TRBJ2-1, is as follows: KAGVTQTPRYLIKTRGQQVTLSCSPISGHRSVSWYQQTPGQGLQFLFEYFSETQRNKGNFPGRFSGRQFSNSRSEMNVSTLELGDSALYLCASSLGWGEQFFGPGTRLTVL.

This rearrangement joins TRBV7-2 to TRBJ2-7; 12 nucleotides match TRBD2. V was clipped by 3 bases and J by 4 bases; unmatched bases: 7. Germline lookup yields CDR1 SGHTA and CDR2 FQGNSA. This CDR3 spans 16 amino acids. The CDR3 region is CASSFQLAGGGYEQYF. The CDR3 bases are TGTGCCAGCAGCTTCCAACTAGCGGGGGGTGGGTACGAGCAGTACTTC.

V gene TRBV9 combines with J gene TRBJ2-3; 13 nucleotides align to TRBD2. Germline V gene lookup returns CDR1 SGDLS and CDR2 YYNGEE. V was pared by 0 bases and J by 5 bases, with 9 bases of the junction left unmatched. This CDR3 is built from 18 residues. CDR3 loop: CASSVATSGRVLGDTQYF. The CDR3 bases are TGTGCCAGCAGCGTAGCTACTAGCGGGAGGGTGCTTGGAGATACGCAGTATTTT.

This clonotype was seen a handful of times. The chain couples TRBV7-8 to TRBJ2-5, with a tentative D call TRBD1 (6 bases). Germline V gene sequence: CDR1 SGHVS, CDR2 FQNEAQ. Trimming stripped 5 bases from V and 4 bases from J, with 14 bases between. The CDR3 totals 14 residues. This CDR3 is CASSHIQGRETQYF. In DNA, the CDR3 is TGTGCCAGCAGCCATATTCAGGGGCGAGAGACCCAGTACTTC.

The genes are TRBV7-9 and TRBJ2-1; 13 nucleotides line up with TRBD2. CDR3 size: 14 residues. Germline V lookup: CDR1 SEHNR, CDR2 FQNEAQ (reference sequence). The J segment lost 8 bases and the V segment lost 5 bases, leaving 3 bases of the junction unmatched. This chain's CDR3 is CASSLTSGRYEQFF. For the CDR3, the DNA is TGTGCCAGCAGCCTGACTAGCGGGAGGTATGAGCAGTTCTTC.

This clonotype came up a few times. The J gene is TRBJ2-3, the V gene TRBV29-1; 9 positions match TRBD2. Losses at the gene ends were 8 bases for V and 6 bases for J; bases not matched to a gene: 9. Germline CDR1 is SQVTM and CDR2 is ANQGSEA. There are 13 residues in the CDR3. The CDR3, as DNA: TGCAGCATTGGGATAGCGGGAGCCGATACGCAGTATTTT. This encodes CSIGIAGADTQYF.

There are a few counts of this clonotype. The rearrangement joins TRBV20-1 to TRBJ2-2; D is perhaps TRBD1 or TRBD2 (6 bases each). V dropped 3 bases and J dropped 5 bases, with 10 bases sitting between them. Per germline, CDR1 DFQATT and CDR2 SNEGSKA (reference sequence). The CDR3 runs to 13 residues. The CDR3 nucleotides are TGCAGTGCTAGCTGGAGGGGGACCGGGGAGCTGTTTTTT. This gives the protein CSASWRGTGELFF.

The table lists this clonotype with a few counts. This chain uses TRBV6-6 with TRBJ2-5, with TRBD1 identical over 7 bases. CDR3 size: 14 residues. CDR1 and CDR2 (germline): MNHNY, SVGAGI (reference sequence). V lost 5 bases, J lost 5 bases, and 8 bases stayed unmatched. The CDR3 DNA reads TGTGCCAGCAGTCGGGACAGTAGAGGGGAGACCCAGTACTTC. As protein: CASSRDSRGETQYF.

This chain connects TRBV12-3 or TRBV12-4 to TRBJ1-5; D is ambiguous. CDR3 length: 13 amino acids. The V end was cut by 4 bases, the J end by 9 bases, with 13 bases between. This CDR3 reads CASSSASGGPQHF. The CDR3 nucleotides read TGTGCCAGCAGTTCGGCCTCGGGAGGGCCCCAGCATTTT.

This clonotype has just a few counts. The chain uses TRBV20-1 and TRBJ2-3, with 11 bases aligning to TRBD2. This CDR3 has 16 amino acids. J gave up 3 bases and V 0 bases, and 5 bases lay outside the gene matches. Germline V gene lookup returns CDR1 DFQATT and CDR2 SNEGSKA (reference sequence). In DNA, the CDR3 is TGCAGTGCTAGAGATGGCACTAGCGGGAGAACAGATACGCAGTATTTT. Its translation is CSARDGTSGRTDTQYF.

The J gene is TRBJ2-7, the V gene TRBV7-3, with 10 bases fitting TRBD2. The V and J ends lost 8 bases and 7 bases, in that order; junction bases with no gene match: 14. Germline V gene sequence: CDR1 SGHTA, CDR2 FQGTGA. The CDR3 extends over 15 amino acids. CDR3 sequence: CASAPTSGMDNEQYF. CDR3 nucleotides: TGTGCCAGCGCACCCACTAGCGGGATGGACAATGAGCAGTACTTC.

The chain couples TRBV25-1 to TRBJ1-2; possibly TRBD1 for D (5 bases). Germline values: CDR1 MGHDK, CDR2 SYGVNS. Trimming cost V 7 bases and J 5 bases, with 11 bases left between them. The CDR3 loop spans 12 amino acids. DNA for the CDR3: TGTGCCAGCAACGGACATTTTTATGGCTACACCTTC. This codes for CASNGHFYGYTF.

In its sample, this clonotype was seen a few times. CDR3 sequence (DNA): TGTGCCAGCAGGCCTAGCGGGGGCTACGAGCAGTACTTC. Protein sequence: CASRPSGGYEQYF. This chain joins TRBV12-3 or TRBV12-4 and TRBJ2-7; 10 nucleotides align to TRBD2. This CDR3 is 13 amino acids long. The junction had 2 bases not matched to a gene; V was cut back by 6 bases and J by 3 bases.

The V call is TRBV5-1, the J call TRBJ2-5; 7 nucleotides match TRBD1. This CDR3 is 14 amino acids long. The V gene end was trimmed by 4 bases and the J gene end by 4 bases; junction bases not matched to a gene: 7. The V gene's germline CDR1 is SGHRS and CDR2 YFSETQ. This chain's CDR3 is CASSIQTGRETQYF. The CDR3 bases are TGCGCCAGCAGCATCCAGACAGGGAGAGAGACCCAGTACTTC.

The chain links TRBV18 to TRBJ2-1; 14 nucleotides agree with TRBD2. Trimming removed 2 bases from V and 8 bases from J; junction bases left unmatched: 5. There are 16 residues in the CDR3. The germline V gene encodes CDR1 KGHSH and CDR2 LQKENI. The CDR3 here is CASSPRTSGRFDEQFF. CDR3 DNA sequence: TGTGCCAGCTCACCAAGGACTAGCGGGAGGTTTGATGAGCAGTTCTTC.

This clonotype showed up just a few times. The rearrangement uses TRBV15 and TRBJ2-5; D ambiguous. V was shortened by 0 bases and J by 5 bases, with 7 bases between the two germline ends. CDR1 and CDR2 from the germline V gene are LNHNV and YYDKDF (reference sequence). CDR3 size: 13 residues. CDR3 amino acids: CATSRDARETQYF. CDR3 bases: TGTGCCACCAGCAGAGATGCGCGGGAGACCCAGTACTTC.

CDR3 protein: CASSFEGPANYGYTF. The CDR3 DNA reads TGTGCCAGCAGCTTCGAGGGCCCCGCTAACTATGGCTACACCTTC. The chain combines TRBV7-2 with TRBJ1-2; D unresolved. In germline, CDR1 is SGHTA, CDR2 FQGNSA. The CDR3 runs to 15 residues. V gave up 3 bases and J gave up 0 bases, with 11 bases separating them.